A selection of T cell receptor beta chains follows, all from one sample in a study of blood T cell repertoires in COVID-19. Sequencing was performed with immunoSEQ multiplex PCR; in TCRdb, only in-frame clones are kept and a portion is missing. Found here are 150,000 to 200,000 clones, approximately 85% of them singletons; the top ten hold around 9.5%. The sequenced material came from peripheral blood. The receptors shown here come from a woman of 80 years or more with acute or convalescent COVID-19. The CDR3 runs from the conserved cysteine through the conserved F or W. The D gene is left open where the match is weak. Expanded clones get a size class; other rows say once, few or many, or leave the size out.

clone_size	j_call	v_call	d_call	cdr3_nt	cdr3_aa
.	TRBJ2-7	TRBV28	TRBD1	TGTGCCACCAGAAGGGGGCGCGGAACTAGCGAGCAGTACTTC	CATRRGRGTSEQYF
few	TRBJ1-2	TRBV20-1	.	TGCAGTGCTAGTTTGGGAGGAGGGGGCTACACCTTC	CSASLGGGGYTF
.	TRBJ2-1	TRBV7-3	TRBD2	TGTGCCAGCAGCTTAAGACGGCGGGAGTCCTACAATGAGCAGTTCTTC	CASSLRRRESYNEQFF
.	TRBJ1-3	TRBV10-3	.	TGTGCCATCAGTGAGGTCTTGGGGAGCTCTGGAAACACCATATATTTT	CAISEVLGSSGNTIYF
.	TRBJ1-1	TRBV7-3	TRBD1	TGTGCCAGCAGCCTAGACAGGGACACTGAAGCTTTCTTT	CASSLDRDTEAFF
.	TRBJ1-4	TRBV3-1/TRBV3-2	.	TGTGCCAGCAGCCCGAACCCCTCACGGGGTGAAAAACTGTTTTTT	CASSPNPSRGEKLFF
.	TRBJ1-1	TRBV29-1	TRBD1	TGCAGCGTTGAAGGGACAGGGTATCATTTGAACACTGAAGCTTTCTTT	CSVEGTGYHLNTEAFF
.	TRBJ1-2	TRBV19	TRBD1	TGTGCCAGTAGTATAATGGGACAGGGTAACTATGGCTACACCTTC	CASSIMGQGNYGYTF
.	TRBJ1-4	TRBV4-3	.	TGCGCCAGCAGCTCTCAGGTCGATGAAAAACTGTTTTTT	CASSSQVDEKLFF
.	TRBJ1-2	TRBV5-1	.	TGCGCCAGCAGCATTGGAGGGGTCGGCGGCTACACCTTC	CASSIGGVGGYTF
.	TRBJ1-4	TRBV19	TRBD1	TGTGCCAGTAGTATCCGACAGGGGGCAACTAATGAAAAACTGTTTTTT	CASSIRQGATNEKLFF
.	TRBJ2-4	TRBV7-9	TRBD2	TGTGCCAGCAGCTCGACGGGAGGACTAGCCAAAAACATTCAGTACTTC	CASSSTGGLAKNIQYF
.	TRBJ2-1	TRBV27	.	TGTGCCAGCAGTTTATCCCGGCTCCGGTCGGGGAACAATGAGCAGTTCTTC	CASSLSRLRSGNNEQFF
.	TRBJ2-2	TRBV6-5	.	TGTGCCAGCAGTCAACCACCTAGGCCCGGGGAGCTGTTTTTT	CASSQPPRPGELFF
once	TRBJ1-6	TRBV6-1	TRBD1	TGTGCCAGCAGTGATGGGACAGGGGCACAAGACCCTTCACCCCTCCACTTT	CASSDGTGAQDPSPLHF
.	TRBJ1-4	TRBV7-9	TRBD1	TGTGCCAGCAGCTTAGCGCAATCCAGGGGGAAGTTCGAAAAACTGTTTTTT	CASSLAQSRGKFEKLFF
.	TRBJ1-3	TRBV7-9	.	TGTGCCAGCAGCTTAAAGGGGATAACAGTCCGCTCTGGAAACACCATATATTTT	CASSLKGITVRSGNTIYF
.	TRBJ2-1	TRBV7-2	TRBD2	TGTGCCAGCACCCAATGGTCGAGACTAGCGGACAATGAGCAGTTCTTC	CASTQWSRLADNEQFF
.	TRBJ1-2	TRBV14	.	TGTGCCAGCAGCTTCCGACTCAACTATGGCTACACCTTC	CASSFRLNYGYTF
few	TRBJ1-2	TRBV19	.	TGTGCCAGTAGGTCCGGGTTCCTTGGGGGCTACACCTTC	CASRSGFLGGYTF
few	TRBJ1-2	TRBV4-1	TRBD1	TGCGCCAGCAGCCAAGCAGGGGGTGGGAACTATGGCTACACCTTC	CASSQAGGGNYGYTF
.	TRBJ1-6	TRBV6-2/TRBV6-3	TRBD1	TGTGCCAGCAGTTCTACCCTGGACAGGCCTAGCTCCTATAATTCACCCCTCCACTTT	CASSSTLDRPSSYNSPLHF
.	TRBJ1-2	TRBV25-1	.	TGTGCCAGCAGTGACACACGAGGAAAGGATGGCTACACCTTC	CASSDTRGKDGYTF
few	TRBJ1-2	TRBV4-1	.	TGCGCCAGCAGCCAGAACCGGGACTCTAACTATGGCTACACCTTC	CASSQNRDSNYGYTF
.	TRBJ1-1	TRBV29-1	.	TGCAGCGTTGAACGCGAGCAGGGGACTGAAGCTTTCTTT	CSVEREQGTEAFF
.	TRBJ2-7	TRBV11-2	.	TGTGCCAGCAGCTTAGTTCCCCGGACAGCCGACTACGAGCAGTACTTC	CASSLVPRTADYEQYF
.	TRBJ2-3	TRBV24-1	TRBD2	TGTGCCACCGGTCCCGGGACTAGCGGGTTCACAGATACGCAGTATTTT	CATGPGTSGFTDTQYF
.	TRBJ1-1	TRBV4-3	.	TGCGCCAGCAGCCAAGGGGAGAACAGTTGGAACACTGAAGCTTTCTTT	CASSQGENSWNTEAFF
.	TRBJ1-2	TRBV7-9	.	TGTGCCAGCAGCCTCTTCGGTAACTATGGCTACACCTTC	CASSLFGNYGYTF
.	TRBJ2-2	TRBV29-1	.	TGCAGCGTTGTATACACCGGGGAGCTGTTTTTT	CSVVYTGELFF
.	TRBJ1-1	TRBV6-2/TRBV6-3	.	TGTGCCAGCAGTGCATCAGGGGCGCTTTACACTGAAGCTTTCTTT	CASSASGALYTEAFF
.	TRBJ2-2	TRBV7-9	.	TGTGCCAGCAGCTTAGCCGGCCTGGGCGCCGGGGAGCTGTTTTTT	CASSLAGLGAGELFF
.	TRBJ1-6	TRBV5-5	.	TGTGCCAGCCGTGAGCAGGAGGATTCACCCCTCCACTTT	CASREQEDSPLHF
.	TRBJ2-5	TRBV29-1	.	TGCAGCGAGAGACAGTTTTTCCAAGAGACCCAGTACTTC	CSERQFFQETQYF
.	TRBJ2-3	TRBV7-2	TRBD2	TGTGCCAGCAGCCTTCGGACTAGCGGGGGGGCGACAGATACGCAGTATTTT	CASSLRTSGGATDTQYF
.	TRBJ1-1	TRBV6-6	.	TGTGCCAGCCGACAGGACACTGAAGCTTTCTTT	CASRQDTEAFF
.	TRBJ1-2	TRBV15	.	TGTGCCACCAGCAGGGGGAGAAACTATGGCTACACCTTC	CATSRGRNYGYTF
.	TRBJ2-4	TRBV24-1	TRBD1	TGTGCCACCAGTGATCCGACAGGGAGCAACATTCAGTACTTC	CATSDPTGSNIQYF
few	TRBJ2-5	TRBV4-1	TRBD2	TGCGCCAGCAAGAGGAGCGGGGCCCTTTTAGAGACCCAGTACTTC	CASKRSGALLETQYF
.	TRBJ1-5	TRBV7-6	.	TGTGCCAGCAGCCCAGGAGGGCAGGGAGGACAGCCCCAGCATTTT	CASSPGGQGGQPQHF
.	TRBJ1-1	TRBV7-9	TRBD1	TGTGCCGGAGGGACAGACACTTCCACTGAAGCTTTCTTT	CAGGTDTSTEAFF
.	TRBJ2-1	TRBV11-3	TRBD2	TGTGCCAGCAGCTTAGGGGGGACTAGCTCGGTTGAGCAGTTCTTC	CASSLGGTSSVEQFF
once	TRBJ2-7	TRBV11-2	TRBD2	TGTGCCAGCAGTCCCCAAGCGGGGACTACCTACGAGCAGTACTTC	CASSPQAGTTYEQYF
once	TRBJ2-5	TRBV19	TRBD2	TGTGCCAGTAGTATAGGATCAGCGGGGGGCCAAGAGACCCAGTACTTC	CASSIGSAGGQETQYF
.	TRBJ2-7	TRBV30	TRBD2	TGTGCCTGGAGTGCGGGAGGCCCCTACGAGCAGTACTTC	CAWSAGGPYEQYF
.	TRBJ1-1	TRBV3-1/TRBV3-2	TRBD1	TGTGCCAGCAGCCCGCAGGGGGCCCTTAACACTGAAGCTTTCTTT	CASSPQGALNTEAFF
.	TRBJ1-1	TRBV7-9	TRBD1	TGTGCCAGCAGCTACCCGCGGGACAGGGGCTTTAACACTGAAGCTTTCTTT	CASSYPRDRGFNTEAFF
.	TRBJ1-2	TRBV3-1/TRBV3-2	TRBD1	TGTGCCAGCAGCCAAGATAGACAGGGGGGCATAAGCTACTATGGCTACACCTTC	CASSQDRQGGISYYGYTF
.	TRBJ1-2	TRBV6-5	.	TGTGCCAGCACCACAGCCAGAGCTAACTATGGCTACACCTTC	CASTTARANYGYTF
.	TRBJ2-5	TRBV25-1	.	TGTGCCAGCAGTGAATCTGGGGACTTAGAGACCCAGTACTTC	CASSESGDLETQYF
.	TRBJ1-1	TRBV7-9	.	TGTGCCAGCAGCTTAGCTCAGGGTATCGGCACTGAAGCTTTCTTT	CASSLAQGIGTEAFF
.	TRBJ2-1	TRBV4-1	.	TGCGCCAGCAGCCAAGGCCCCACTAGCAGCTCCTACAATGAGCAGTTCTTC	CASSQGPTSSSYNEQFF
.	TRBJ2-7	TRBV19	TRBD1	TGTGCCAGTAGTTTCGGGACAGCGTCCTACGAGCAGTACTTC	CASSFGTASYEQYF
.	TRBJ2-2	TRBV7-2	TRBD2	TGTGCCAGCAGCTCCCGACCGACTAGCGGACCTAACACCGGGGAGCTGTTTTTT	CASSSRPTSGPNTGELFF
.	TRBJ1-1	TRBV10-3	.	TGTGCCATCAGTGAAGGGTACAGGTTCTCTGGATCTGAGGTCGCTGAAGCTTTCTTT	CAISEGYRFSGSEVAEAFF
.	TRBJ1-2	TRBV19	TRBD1	TGTGCCAGTAGGCCGGGACAGGGAATAAACTATGGCTACACCTTC	CASRPGQGINYGYTF
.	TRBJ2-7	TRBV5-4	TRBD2	TGTGCCAGCAGCTTACGGCTTACTAGCGAAAGCTCCTACGAGCAGTACTTC	CASSLRLTSESSYEQYF
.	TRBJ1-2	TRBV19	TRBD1	TGTGCCAGTAGTATAACGGGACAGCGGAACTATGGCTACACCTTC	CASSITGQRNYGYTF
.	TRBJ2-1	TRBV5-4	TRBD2	TGTGCCAGCAGCTCCGCAGGGCGGGGGGGCCCCAATGAGCAGTTCTTC	CASSSAGRGGPNEQFF
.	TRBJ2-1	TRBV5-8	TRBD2	TGTGCCAGCAGCCCCGGGACTAGCGGAGACAATGAGCAGTTCTTC	CASSPGTSGDNEQFF